This TCR beta chain was identified during a study of regulatory T cells in long-lasting Graves disease. V was cut by 5 bases and J by 4 bases, with 15 bases left in between. There are 15 residues in the CDR3. Germline V gene data show CDR1 as SEHNR and CDR2 as FQNEAQ (reference sequence). Time point described: newly diagnosed GD, antithyroid drugs for less than 3 months. PBMC-derived RNA was used for the TCR library. Sequencing libraries for TCR beta were prepared with iRepertoire HTBI primers and Arm-PCR of CDR3 regions. TCRdb reanalysed the multiplex PCR reads using MiXCR and keeps one entry per CDR3 protein. The sample consists of 350,000 to 500,000 distinct CDR3 sequences, 13% to 15% of them appearing once. This clonotype was counted a few times. The same sample was also studied in work on T cells in Graves' hyperthyroidism and ophthalmopathy.

The sample in question was peripheral blood mononuclear cells (PBMCs), obtained at new diagnosis, from a patient treated with antithyroid drugs. The chain carries TRBV7-9 and TRBJ2-1; D may be TRBD2 (6 bases). The receptor's source is a woman aged 45-59 years with Graves disease. CDR3 DNA sequence: TGTGCCAGCAGCCCACAACGGGACTTTTACAATGAGCAGTTCTTC. Amino acids: CASSPQRDFYNEQFF.